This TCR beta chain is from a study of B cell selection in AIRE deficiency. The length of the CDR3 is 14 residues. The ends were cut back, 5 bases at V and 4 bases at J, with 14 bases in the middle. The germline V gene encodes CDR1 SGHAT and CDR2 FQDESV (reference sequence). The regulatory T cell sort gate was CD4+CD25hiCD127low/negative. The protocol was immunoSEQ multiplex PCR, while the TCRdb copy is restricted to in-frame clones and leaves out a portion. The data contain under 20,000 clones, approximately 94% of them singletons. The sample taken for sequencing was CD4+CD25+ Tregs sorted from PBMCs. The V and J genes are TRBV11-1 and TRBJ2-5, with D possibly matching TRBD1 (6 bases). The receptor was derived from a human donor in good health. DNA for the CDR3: TGTGCCAGCAGCCAGGGGTACAGCGGAGAGACCCAGTACTTC. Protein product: CASSQGYSGETQYF.